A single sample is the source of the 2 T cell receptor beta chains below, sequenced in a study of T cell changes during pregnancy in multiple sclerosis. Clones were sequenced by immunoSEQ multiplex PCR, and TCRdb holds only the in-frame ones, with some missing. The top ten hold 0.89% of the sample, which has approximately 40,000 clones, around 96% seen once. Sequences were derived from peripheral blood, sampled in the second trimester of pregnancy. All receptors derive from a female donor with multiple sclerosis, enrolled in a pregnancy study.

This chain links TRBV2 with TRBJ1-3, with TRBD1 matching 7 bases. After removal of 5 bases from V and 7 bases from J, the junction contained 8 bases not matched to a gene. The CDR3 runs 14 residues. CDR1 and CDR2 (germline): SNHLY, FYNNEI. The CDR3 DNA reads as TGTGCCAGCAGTCCGGGGACAGCCGCGAACACCATATATTTT. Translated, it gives CASSPGTAANTIYF.

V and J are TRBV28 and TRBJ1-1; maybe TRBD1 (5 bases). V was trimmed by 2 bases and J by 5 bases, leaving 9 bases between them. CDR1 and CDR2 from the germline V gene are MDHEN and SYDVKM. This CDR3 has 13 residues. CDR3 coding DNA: TGTGCCAGCAGTTTAAGGGGTTTGACTGAAGCTTTCTTT. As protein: CASSLRGLTEAFF.